These 3 T cell receptor beta chains came from one sample sequenced in a study of liver allograft versus peripheral blood T cells. Study-level information: Repertoires from peripheral blood of liver transplant recipients were compared with those inside their transplanted livers.

TCRdb re-derived calls from the reads in MiXCR, one entry per CDR3 protein. Of thousands of distinct CDR3 sequences in the sample, 16% were seen once. Source of these receptors: a human patient who had a liver transplant. Among the T cells, some may be from the graft donor.

By share of the sample, this clonotype is medium-sized (0.01 to 0.1%). The V call is TRBV19, the J call TRBJ2-2; 10 positions match TRBD1. V gave up 3 bases and J gave up 6 bases; unmatched junction bases: 4. Germline V gene data show CDR1 as LNHDA and CDR2 as SQIVND (reference sequence). This CDR3 is built from 15 residues. The CDR3 DNA follows: TGTGCCAGTAGTATGCGGACAGGGGGGCCCGGGGAGCTGTTTTTT. This encodes CASSMRTGGPGELFF.

This clonotype ranks as medium-sized. The CDR3: CASSTDRAGNEKLFF. CDR3 DNA sequence: TGTGCCAGTAGTACTGACAGAGCTGGTAATGAAAAACTGTTTTTT. This chain links TRBV19 with TRBJ1-4, with a tentative D call TRBD1 (5 bases). The CDR3 has 15 residues. Germline V gene sequence: CDR1 LNHDA, CDR2 SQIVND (reference sequence). The V and J ends lost 4 bases and 4 bases respectively, with 13 bases between them.

This sequence joins TRBV10-3 and TRBJ2-7; D is undetermined. Germline CDR1 ENHRY, CDR2 SYGVKD. The CDR3 spans 12 residues. V was pared by 4 bases and J by 5 bases, with 9 bases between. CDR3 sequence: CAISVSGHEQYF. The CDR3 DNA sequence: TGTGCCATCAGTGTGTCCGGTCACGAGCAGTACTTC.